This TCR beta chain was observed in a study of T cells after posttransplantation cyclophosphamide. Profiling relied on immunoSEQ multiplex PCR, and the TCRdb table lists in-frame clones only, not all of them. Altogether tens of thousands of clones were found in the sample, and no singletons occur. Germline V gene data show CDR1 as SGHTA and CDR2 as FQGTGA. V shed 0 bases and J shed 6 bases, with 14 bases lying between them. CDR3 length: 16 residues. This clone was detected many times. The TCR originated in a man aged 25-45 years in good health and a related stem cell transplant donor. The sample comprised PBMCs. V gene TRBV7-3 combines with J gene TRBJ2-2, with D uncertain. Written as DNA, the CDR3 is TGTGCCAGCAGCTTAACGGCGAGGTTAGGGTCCGGGGAGCTGTTTTTT. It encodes CASSLTARLGSGELFF.